These 7 T cell receptor beta chains were all obtained from the same sample, sequenced in a study of blood T cell repertoires in COVID-19. Sequencing used immunoSEQ multiplex PCR; TCRdb keeps in-frame clones, though not all of them. The sample lists fewer than 350,000 clones, approximately 87% seen once, with more than 10% in the top ten. The sample comprised peripheral blood. All receptors come from a young woman with COVID-19, enrolled during active disease.

The chain uses TRBV25-1 and TRBJ2-5; maybe TRBD1 (6 bases). Germline loops: CDR1 MGHDK, CDR2 SYGVNS. Trimming shortened V by 2 bases and J by 5 bases, and 12 bases separated the two germline ends. This CDR3 contains 14 residues. The CDR3 loop is CASSERRTEETQYF. As DNA, the CDR3 is TGTGCCAGCAGTGAAAGAAGGACAGAGGAGACCCAGTACTTC.

This clone was recorded many times. The V gene is TRBV25-1, the J gene TRBJ2-7; TRBD1 matches 9 bases. The germline V gene encodes CDR1 MGHDK and CDR2 SYGVNS. J gave up 2 bases and V 5 bases, and 7 bases lay outside the gene matches. The CDR3 has 15 residues. The CDR3 bases are TGTGCCAGCAGTCTCGGGACAGGGCGGACCTACGAGCAGTACTTC. It specifies CASSLGTGRTYEQYF.

The chain is built from TRBV10-1 and TRBJ2-3; a weak D match, TRBD2 (6 bases). Germline V lookup: CDR1 WNHNN, CDR2 SYGVQD (reference sequence). The CDR3 is made up of 15 amino acids. The germline V and J ends were trimmed by 3 bases and 4 bases, with 14 bases remaining between them. CDR3 amino acids: CASSEGGVRADTQYF. DNA of the CDR3: TGCGCCAGCAGTGAAGGCGGGGTGAGGGCAGATACGCAGTATTTT.

The chain uses TRBV6-5 and TRBJ2-5; 7 bases align to TRBD1. V shed 5 bases, J shed 4 bases, and the junction held 4 bases outside the gene matches. Germline values: CDR1 MNHEY, CDR2 SVGAGI. The CDR3 consists of 13 residues. CDR3 residues: CASSRSGGETQYF. The CDR3, as DNA: TGTGCCAGCAGTCGCTCAGGGGGAGAGACCCAGTACTTC.

This chain joins TRBV29-1 and TRBJ2-2, with D maybe TRBD2 (6 bases). The V gene's germline CDR1 is SQVTM and CDR2 ANQGSEA. V dropped 5 bases and J dropped 0 bases, with 10 bases sitting between them. The CDR3 runs to 14 residues. CDR3 in amino acids: CSVPAGPNTGELFF. CDR3 DNA: TGCAGCGTTCCTGCGGGACCGAACACCGGGGAGCTGTTTTTT.

The V call is TRBV30, the J call TRBJ2-3, with D unresolved. The CDR3 has 15 residues. Trimming pared 0 bases from V and 8 bases from J, leaving 18 bases between. CDR1 is GTSNPN, CDR2 SVGIG, per germline (reference sequence). CDR3 sequence: CAWSVGLSLRGTQYF. DNA of the CDR3: TGTGCCTGGAGTGTAGGTCTCAGTCTACGAGGTACGCAGTATTTT.

The chain has TRBV6-5 and TRBJ2-1; D not resolved. CDR3 length equals 12 residues. The V end lost 6 bases, the J end lost 10 bases, and 13 bases lay between the germline ends. In germline, CDR1 is MNHEY, CDR2 SVGAGI. Here the CDR3 reads CASSLLIGEQFF. The CDR3 DNA reads as TGTGCCAGCAGCCTACTAATTGGGGAGCAGTTCTTC.